These 20 T cell receptor beta chains share one sample of origin, sequenced in a study of T-cell memory formation after mild COVID-19. TCRdb reanalysed the 5' RACE reads using MiXCR and keeps one entry per CDR3 protein. The sample comprises about 110,000 distinct CDR3 sequences, approximately 15% of which are singletons, and 25% to 35% rests with the top ten. The sample was PBMCs or a T cell subset sorted from them (not recorded which). The receptor source for this set is an adult woman who had mild COVID-19 (a few samples of this study predate the infection). Cell type and time point are not known.

The chain uses TRBV12-3 or TRBV12-4 and TRBJ2-1; perhaps D is TRBD1 or TRBD2 (5 bases each). The length of the CDR3 is 13 residues. V was trimmed by 8 bases and J by 6 bases, leaving 14 bases between them. The CDR3 sequence is CASGKGTLNEQFF. DNA for the CDR3: TGTGCCAGCGGAAAGGGGACCCTCAATGAGCAGTTCTTC.

This clonotype has at least ten counts. V and J are TRBV4-3 and TRBJ2-1, with 10 bases lining up with TRBD2. The germline V gene encodes CDR1 LGHNA and CDR2 YSLEER. The CDR3 length is 17 residues. V dropped 2 bases and J dropped 5; count of bases not matched to a gene: 9. The CDR3 nucleotides are TGCGCCAGCAGCCAATACCAAGGACTAGCGGATAACAATGAGCAGTTCTTC. Translation: CASSQYQGLADNNEQFF.

This clonotype was seen a handful of times. J is TRBJ2-1 and V is TRBV7-3, with 9 bases identical to TRBD1. J was trimmed by 4 bases and V by 2 bases; bases with no gene match: 9. CDR3 size: 17 residues. Per germline, CDR1 SGHTA and CDR2 FQGTGA. CDR3 loop: CASSLDEGQGLYNEQFF. CDR3 bases: TGTGCCAGCAGCTTAGATGAGGGACAGGGCCTATACAATGAGCAGTTCTTC.

The CDR3, as DNA: TGTGCCAGCAGTTACTCCGGGACAGGGGGTGCCGGCTACACCTTC. Its translation: CASSYSGTGGAGYTF. This chain links TRBV6-5 with TRBJ1-2; 11 nucleotides align to TRBD1. The length of the CDR3 is 15 residues. CDR1 and CDR2 from the germline V gene are MNHEY and SVGAGI. V gave up 0 bases and J gave up 8 bases; unmatched junction bases: 5.

The CDR3 reads CASSPLWDEIPEQYF. The CDR3 nucleotides are TGCGCCAGCAGCCCCTTGTGGGACGAGATCCCAGAGCAGTACTTC. This chain connects TRBV5-1 to TRBJ2-7; either TRBD1 or TRBD2 may fit D (5 bases each). This CDR3 region has 15 residues. Trimming took 4 bases from V and 7 from J, leaving 21 bases between them. Germline V gene sequence: CDR1 SGHRS, CDR2 YFSETQ.

This sequence joins TRBV12-3 or TRBV12-4 and TRBJ1-2; D ambiguous. Trimming removed 5 bases from V and 5 bases from J, with 18 bases in between. CDR3 length equals 15 residues. The CDR3 DNA follows: TGTGCCAGCAGTCCTTCTATGTTGGGTAATTATGGCTACACCTTC. It is translated as CASSPSMLGNYGYTF.

The V gene is TRBV7-2, the J gene TRBJ2-7, with D unclear. Germline V CDR1 and CDR2: SGHTA, FQGNSA. There are 12 residues in the CDR3. The V and J ends lost 3 bases and 4 bases respectively, with 7 bases between them. CDR3 DNA sequence: TGTGCCAGCAGCTTTGACTTGTACGAGCAGTACTTC. This gives the protein CASSFDLYEQYF.

The chain carries TRBV9 and TRBJ2-5; D is perhaps TRBD1 (6 bases). CDR3 length equals 16 residues. Between the trimmed V and J ends, which lost 4 bases and 0 bases, there was a span of 16 bases. The germline CDR1 and CDR2 sequences are SGDLS and YYNGEE. In nucleotides, the CDR3 is TGTGCCAGCAGCTTCACTGGACAGCCGTACCAAGAGACCCAGTACTTC. This gives the protein CASSFTGQPYQETQYF.

This clonotype was seen more than once but under ten times. The J gene is TRBJ1-4, the V gene TRBV15, with D unresolved. The CDR3 loop spans 14 amino acids. V lost 0 bases and J lost 8, with 10 bases in between. Per the germline V gene, CDR1 is LNHNV and CDR2 is YYDKDF (reference sequence). This CDR3 reads CATSREGQAEKLFF. In DNA, the CDR3 is TGTGCCACCAGCAGAGAAGGGCAGGCAGAAAAACTGTTTTTT. Looking up the rest from reference TRBV15 and TRBJ1-4 gives the full variable domain: DAMVIQNPRYQVTQFGKPVTLSCSQTLNHNVMYWYQQKSSQAPKLLFHYYDKDFNNEADTPDNFQSRRPNTSFCFLDIRSPGLGDTAMYLCATSREGQAEKLFFGSGTQLSVL.

This chain links TRBV4-3 with TRBJ1-1; 7 nucleotides align to TRBD1. With V trimmed by 3 bases and J by 1 base, 2 bases remained unmatched. This CDR3 is 14 amino acids long. Germline-derived CDR1 and CDR2 are LGHNA and YSLEER. DNA for the CDR3: TGCGCCAGCAGCCAGCAGGGGGGGAACACTGAAGCTTTCTTT. Its translation is CASSQQGGNTEAFF.

This clonotype was found a few times. The V call is TRBV7-9, the J call TRBJ1-2; D unclear. The CDR3 length is 13 residues. Germline loops: CDR1 SEHNR, CDR2 FQNEAQ (reference sequence). Trimming took off 9 bases at V and 3 bases at J, with 14 bases between the two ends. The CDR3: CASTELGHYGYTF. CDR3 in DNA: TGTGCCAGTACTGAGTTAGGGCACTATGGCTACACCTTC.

At least ten counts were recorded for this clonotype. The chain couples TRBV29-1 to TRBJ2-7; D gene ambiguous. Germline V CDR1 and CDR2: SQVTM, ANQGSEA. The CDR3 runs 12 residues. V was shortened by 3 bases and J by 2 bases, with 8 bases between the two germline ends. This chain's CDR3 is CSVDEGTYEQYF. The CDR3 nucleotides read TGCAGCGTTGATGAAGGGACCTACGAGCAGTACTTC.

This clonotype was seen only once. The chain is built from TRBV5-5 and TRBJ2-5; TRBD2 matches 16 bases. Per germline, CDR1 SGHKS and CDR2 YYEKEE (reference sequence). V shed 3 bases and J 2 bases; nucleotides not matched to a gene: 4. The CDR3 has 17 residues. CDR3 DNA: TGTGCCAGCAGCTCCGGGACTAGCGGGGGGGGTCAAGAGACCCAGTACTTC. Residues: CASSSGTSGGGQETQYF.

This clonotype was observed a handful of times. The rearrangement joins TRBV29-1 to TRBJ2-7, with D unclear. CDR3 length: 15 amino acids. Per the germline V gene, CDR1 is SQVTM and CDR2 is ANQGSEA. V was pared by 2 bases and J by 0 bases, with 14 bases between. CDR3 sequence reads: CSVELRGPGSYEQYF. In nucleotides, the CDR3 is TGCAGCGTTGAACTGCGTGGGCCCGGCTCCTACGAGCAGTACTTC.

This clonotype was seen a few times. This chain joins TRBV7-9 and TRBJ1-1; the D gene is possibly TRBD1 (6 bases). Germline CDR1 is SEHNR and CDR2 is FQNEAQ (reference sequence). The V and J ends lost 1 base and 1 base respectively, with 10 bases between them. The CDR3 has 15 amino acids. This chain's CDR3 is CASSLGLGANTEAFF. DNA for the CDR3: TGTGCCAGCAGCTTAGGCCTGGGGGCGAACACTGAAGCTTTCTTT.

This clonotype was recorded at least ten times. This chain links TRBV10-3 with TRBJ2-7; 8 bases are a match to TRBD1. With V trimmed by 2 bases and J by 7 bases, 10 bases remained unmatched. The CDR3 has 15 residues. Germline values: CDR1 ENHRY, CDR2 SYGVKD. The CDR3, as DNA: TGTGCCATCAGTGAGCAAAGGGACAGGCTGTCGGAGCAGTACTTC. It translates to CAISEQRDRLSEQYF.

Many counts were recorded for this clonotype. This chain joins TRBV12-3 or TRBV12-4 and TRBJ2-7; maybe TRBD1 (6 bases). V was shortened by 6 bases and J by 3 bases, with 12 bases between the two germline ends. The CDR3 totals 13 residues. In DNA, the CDR3 is TGTGCCAGCAGCCTCGACAGGTACTACGAGCAGTACTTC. Translating gives CASSLDRYYEQYF.

The V and J genes are TRBV4-1 and TRBJ2-5; the match to TRBD2 covers 8 bases. The V and J ends lost 5 bases and 4 bases, in that order; junction bases with no gene match: 9. Germline-derived CDR1 and CDR2 are MGHRA and YSYEKL. The CDR3 sequence is 15 residues long. CDR3 coding DNA: TGCGCCAGCAGCAGGGGACTAGGCGGTACAGAGACCCAGTACTTC. Translated, it gives CASSRGLGGTETQYF.

This clonotype was picked up one time. The chain is built from TRBV5-4 and TRBJ2-3; 8 bases are a match to TRBD1. The CDR3 has 16 residues. The ends lost 4 bases at V and 0 bases at J; junction bases unmatched: 7. CDR1 and CDR2 (germline): SGHNT, YYREEE (reference sequence). CDR3 in DNA: TGTGCCAGCAGCGGCGGACAGGGCCCTAGCACAGATACGCAGTATTTT. Its translation is CASSGGQGPSTDTQYF.

The chain uses TRBV7-8 and TRBJ2-7, with TRBD1 as a possible D gene (6 bases). The V and J ends lost 7 bases and 1 base respectively, with 14 bases between them. Germline lookup yields CDR1 SGHVS and CDR2 FQNEAQ. The CDR3 has 14 residues. Written as DNA, the CDR3 is TGTGCCAGCAACCAAATGCAGGGGTCCTACGAGCAGTACTTC. Translated: CASNQMQGSYEQYF.